The TCR beta chain under discussion was sequenced for a study of OX40 agonist ivuxolimab in advanced cancers. Assay: immunoSEQ multiplex PCR; the TCRdb copy retains only in-frame clones and omits some. The sample records about 94,000 clones, approximately 93% being singletons. Looked up from germline, CDR1 is LNHDA and CDR2 is SQIVND (reference sequence). Trimming shortened V by 4 bases and J by 5 bases, and 12 bases separated the two germline ends. CDR3 length: 14 amino acids. This chain links TRBV19 with TRBJ1-5; no reliable D call. This clonotype was sampled from an adult with an advanced solid tumor such as melanoma, head and neck, liver or kidney cancer. Material: CD4+ or CD8+ T cells sorted from blood, obtained in a trial of the OX40 agonist ivuxolimab. CDR3 bases: TGTGCCAGTAGTAGCCGTGGGGTCCATCAGCCCCAGCATTTT. It is translated as CASSSRGVHQPQHF.